In its sample, the clone carrying this T cell receptor (beta chain) was seen a few times. Its antigen is currently unknown. This entry belongs to a study of cytomegalovirus exposure and HLA in healthy donors. Study-wide points: An analysis done earlier found most TCR beta V segments productive about 87% or about 30% of the time.

CDR1 and CDR2 from the germline V gene are SEHNR and FQNEAQ (reference sequence). Trimming took off 2 bases at V and 8 bases at J, with 15 bases between the two ends. The CDR3 covers 15 residues. The PCR used 60 Vbeta and 13 Jbeta primers. Measured with immunoSEQ multiplex PCR; TCRdb has only the in-frame clones, and not every one. Of under 250,000 clones in the sample, around 86% were seen once. The sequenced material came from PBMCs. V and J are TRBV7-9 and TRBJ1-4; tentative D call: TRBD1 (6 bases). This receptor was identified in a woman in her fifties or sixties in good health and CMV-seropositive. The CDR3 DNA reads TGTGCCAGCAGCTTATCCGGACAGTTAAGAGAAAAACTGTTTTTT. As protein: CASSLSGQLREKLFF.